Included here is one T cell receptor beta chain sequence, with context. In its sample, this clonotype was seen once. It lacks a known antigen. Base qualities were left out, and no much larger clone turns up one base away. One read alone makes for weak evidence. The data originate from a study of CD8+CD57+ T cells in acquired aplastic anemia listed by TCRdb under 2018. Turning to the overall study: Extracted DNA from sorted CD4+ and CD8+ cells averaged approximately 3 ug, ranging from roughly 0.19 to 27.4 ug. A CD8+CD57+ expansion meant a frequency higher than the mean frequency seen in healthy subjects. Results and caveats for the whole study, not just this receptor: Between patients and healthy controls, no significant difference in CD8+ Simpson's diversity was found (P=0.060). Around 30 CD8+ CDR3 sequences were found in both patients and controls but appeared to be highly expressed in patients and within the immunodominant clones of the patients.

Flow cytometry had shown CD8+CD57+ cell expansion in the patients selected for sequencing. Every patient had severe acquired aplastic anemia, diagnosed using the International Study of Aplastic Anemia and Agranulocytosis and Camitta criteria. No therapy had been received by the patients at the time of blood sampling. The study deep-sequenced TCR repertoires of sorted CD4+ and CD8+ blood T cells from severe aplastic anemia patients and healthy subjects. In the USA, patient enrollment took place under clinicaltrials.gov protocols 00001620, 01623167, 00001397, 00071045, 00081523 and 00961064. Ficoll-Paque density gradient centrifugation was used to isolate peripheral blood mononuclear cells. Before DNA extraction, CD4+ and CD8+ T cells were sorted with FACS or magnetic beads. Genomic DNA served as template for TCR beta VDJ combination and CDR3 sequence profiling. An Illumina HiSeq 2000 was the platform used for TCR repertoire sequencing. The published analysis was carried out like this. TRBV/TRBJ rearrangement plots, CDR3 size and DJ length profiles, and Simpson's diversity index were used to assess repertoires. Whichever DNA sequence was most abundant in the deep sequencing data was defined as the immunodominant clone. CDR3 amino acid sequences were screened for sharing across subjects and compared with published repertoires and the VDJdb database. TCRdb ran its own pipeline on the public reads, namely fastp trimming at Q25 and MiXCR clone calling, and kept in-frame beta chains. Rows are combined by CDR3 protein, so each entry shows the most common genes and DNA. The V and J calls and clone size come from TCRdb's table, not from the authors' own analysis. Within this sample are approximately 250,000 distinct CDR3 sequences, with approximately 79% of them counted one time only. Clones ranked in the top ten supply 40% to 55% of the sample.

The origin of this receptor is a human donor with aplastic anemia. Material: sorted CD4+, CD8+, or CD8+CD57+ T cells (not recorded which) from PBMCs.

The CDR3 has the sequence CASSWTPDGTALSYEQYV. The nucleotide sequence reads TGTGCCAGCAGCTGGACTCCCGACGGGACAGCCCTTTCCTACGAGCAGTACGTC. The V gene is TRBV5-4 and the J gene is TRBJ2-7; the junction holds 7 bases that match TRBD1. At the junction V is shortened by 3 bases and J by 1 base; bases outside the gene matches: 16. Reading from cysteine to valine, the CDR3 counts 18 amino acids. The entry retains the CDR3 DNA only, 54 bases that are in frame from base 1. From the germline V gene (reference sequence), CDR1 is SGHNT and CDR2 is YYREEE.